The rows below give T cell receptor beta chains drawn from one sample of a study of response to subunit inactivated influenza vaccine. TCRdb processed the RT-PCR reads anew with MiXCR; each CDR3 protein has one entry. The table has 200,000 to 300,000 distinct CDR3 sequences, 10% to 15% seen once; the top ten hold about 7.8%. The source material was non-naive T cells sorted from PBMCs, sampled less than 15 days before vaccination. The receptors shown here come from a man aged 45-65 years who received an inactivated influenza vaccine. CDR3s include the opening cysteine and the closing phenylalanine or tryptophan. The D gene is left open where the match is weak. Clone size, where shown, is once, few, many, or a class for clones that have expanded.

DNA: TGTGCCAGCAGCTTGGCACAGGAAGGCACAGATACGCAGTATTTT; CDR3: CASSLAQEGTDTQYF; J: TRBJ2-3; D: -; size: many; V: TRBV5-5
DNA: TGTGCCAGCACAAACGGGGGACTAGCGGAGAGAGGATGGAATAACAATGAGCAGTTCTTC; CDR3: CASTNGGLAERGWNNNEQFF; J: TRBJ2-1; D: TRBD2; size: few; V: TRBV2
DNA: TGTGCCAGCTCACCTCAGAGCGGGGGCACAGATACGCAGTATTTT; CDR3: CASSPQSGGTDTQYF; J: TRBJ2-3; D: TRBD2; size: few; V: TRBV18
DNA: TGCGCCAGCAGCCGGCCGGGACAGGGACACAATGAGCAGTTCTTC; CDR3: CASSRPGQGHNEQFF; J: TRBJ2-1; D: TRBD1; size: few; V: TRBV5-1
DNA: TGCGCCAGCAGCTGGAACAGGGGAGCCTACGAGCAGTACTTC; CDR3: CASSWNRGAYEQYF; J: TRBJ2-7; D: TRBD1; size: -; V: TRBV5-1
DNA: TGTGCCAGCAGGGAGCTCACACTCAACACCGGGGAGCTGTTTTTT; CDR3: CASRELTLNTGELFF; J: TRBJ2-2; D: -; size: -; V: TRBV6-2/TRBV6-3
DNA: TGTGCCAGCAGCTTGGTGGCGGGAGATACGCAGTATTTT; CDR3: CASSLVAGDTQYF; J: TRBJ2-3; D: -; size: few; V: TRBV5-6
DNA: TGTGCCAGCAGCCTCTCGGGGGCGACGGACACCGGGGAGCTGTTTTTT; CDR3: CASSLSGATDTGELFF; J: TRBJ2-2; D: -; size: -; V: TRBV6-1
DNA: TGCAGTGCAGGACAGGGCTACGAGCAGTACTTC; CDR3: CSAGQGYEQYF; J: TRBJ2-7; D: TRBD1; size: many; V: TRBV20-1
DNA: TGTGCCAGCCGGCTACTAGCGGGAGGGCCAGATACGCAGTATTTT; CDR3: CASRLLAGGPDTQYF; J: TRBJ2-3; D: TRBD2; size: -; V: TRBV6-2/TRBV6-3
DNA: TGCGCCAGCAGCCAATACAGTTACCCCTACGTAGAGCAGTACTTC; CDR3: CASSQYSYPYVEQYF; J: TRBJ2-7; D: -; size: few; V: TRBV4-1
DNA: TGTGCCAGCATCCCGGCGAGGGGATCACCCCTCCACTTT; CDR3: CASIPARGSPLHF; J: TRBJ1-6; D: -; size: -; V: TRBV6-2/TRBV6-3
DNA: TGTGCCAGCAGCCCCACGGGACAGGGGGTTTACGGCTACACCTTC; CDR3: CASSPTGQGVYGYTF; J: TRBJ1-2; D: TRBD1; size: -; V: TRBV3-1
DNA: TGTGCCTCTACCCAGGGGGCCTTCGGAGGGGAGCTGTTTTTT; CDR3: CASTQGAFGGELFF; J: TRBJ2-2; D: TRBD1; size: few; V: TRBV11-1
DNA: TGTGCCAGCCAAATTACTAGCGGGGACACCGGGGAGCTGTTTTTT; CDR3: CASQITSGDTGELFF; J: TRBJ2-2; D: TRBD2; size: many; V: TRBV28
DNA: TGCGCCAGCAGCCCAGGTGGCTTGCCGGGACAGGGGTGGCACGAGCAGTACTTC; CDR3: CASSPGGLPGQGWHEQYF; J: TRBJ2-7; D: TRBD1; size: -; V: TRBV5-1
DNA: TGTGCCAGCAGCTTGCCAAGGGGTGGCTACACCTTC; CDR3: CASSLPRGGYTF; J: TRBJ1-2; D: -; size: many; V: TRBV5-6
DNA: TGTGCCAGCAGCCACAGGGCTTCGAACACTGAAGCTTTCTTT; CDR3: CASSHRASNTEAFF; J: TRBJ1-1; D: -; size: few; V: TRBV3-1
DNA: TGTGCCAGCAGCTTAGGAGCCCTTGAAAAACTGTTTTTT; CDR3: CASSLGALEKLFF; J: TRBJ1-4; D: -; size: many; V: TRBV7-2
DNA: TGTGCCACCAGCAGAGGAAACGGATGGGAAGCTTTCTTT; CDR3: CATSRGNGWEAFF; J: TRBJ1-1; D: -; size: many; V: TRBV15
DNA: TGCGCCAGCAGCTTCGGGACAGGGGGGTTTAGCAAATCCTACGAGCAGTACTTC; CDR3: CASSFGTGGFSKSYEQYF; J: TRBJ2-7; D: TRBD1; size: -; V: TRBV5-1
DNA: TGTGCCAGCGTGGAAGCGAGCTCTGGAAACACCATATATTTT; CDR3: CASVEASSGNTIYF; J: TRBJ1-3; D: -; size: -; V: TRBV6-1
DNA: TGTGCAAGTCGCCCACCCAGATGCAGGGGGTATGGAGAGACCCAGTACTTC; CDR3: CASRPPRCRGYGETQYF; J: TRBJ2-5; D: -; size: few; V: TRBV12-2
DNA: TGCTGTGCTAGAGACCCGGAGAGACTCTCCTATAATTCACCCCTCCACTTT; CDR3: CCARDPERLSYNSPLHF; J: TRBJ1-6; D: -; size: -; V: TRBV20-1
DNA: TGTGCCAGCACCGTTGCGACAGGGCCGAATCAGCCCCAGCATTTT; CDR3: CASTVATGPNQPQHF; J: TRBJ1-5; D: TRBD1; size: -; V: TRBV6-2/TRBV6-3
DNA: TGCAGCGCCGGGACAGCCAAAGGGGCCCAGTACTTC; CDR3: CSAGTAKGAQYF; J: TRBJ2-5; D: TRBD1; size: many; V: TRBV29-1
DNA: TGCGCCAGCAGCTTGGGAGGGACAGTAGAGACCCAGTACTTC; CDR3: CASSLGGTVETQYF; J: TRBJ2-5; D: TRBD1; size: many; V: TRBV5-1
DNA: TGTGCCAGCAGCTCCTTAGGGGGAGAGACCCAGTACTTC; CDR3: CASSSLGGETQYF; J: TRBJ2-5; D: -; size: few; V: TRBV7-6
DNA: TGTGCCAGCAGCCAAGATGGAGCGGGAGGCCCCGGCGGAGGATACGAGCAGTACTTC; CDR3: CASSQDGAGGPGGGYEQYF; J: TRBJ2-7; D: TRBD2; size: few; V: TRBV4-2
DNA: TGTGCCAGCAGCTTAGAGGTCAGCGGGAGGGCTGCACATACGCAGTATTTT; CDR3: CASSLEVSGRAAHTQYF; J: TRBJ2-3; D: TRBD2; size: few; V: TRBV11-2
DNA: TGCGCCAGCAGCTTTCGGACAGGTCACACCGGGGAGCTGTTTTTT; CDR3: CASSFRTGHTGELFF; J: TRBJ2-2; D: TRBD1; size: few; V: TRBV5-1
DNA: TGTGCCAGCAGTGATGGCGGGAGTGAGGGGAATGAGCAGTTCTTC; CDR3: CASSDGGSEGNEQFF; J: TRBJ2-1; D: TRBD2; size: -; V: TRBV6-4
DNA: TGTGCTAGTGGTTTGGGGGATGGGGAGACCCAGTACTTC; CDR3: CASGLGDGETQYF; J: TRBJ2-5; D: -; size: few; V: TRBV12-5
DNA: TGTGCCAGCAGCTCCCTCACAGGGGGAAGGACAGATACGCAGTATTTT; CDR3: CASSSLTGGRTDTQYF; J: TRBJ2-3; D: TRBD1; size: -; V: TRBV13
DNA: TGTGCCAGCAGTGAGGTGGCAGGCAGCACAGATACGCAGTATTTT; CDR3: CASSEVAGSTDTQYF; J: TRBJ2-3; D: -; size: many; V: TRBV25-1
DNA: TGTGCCAGCAGCTTGGGGGGGGGGATAGAAATTAGCACAGATACGCAGTATTTT; CDR3: CASSLGGGIEISTDTQYF; J: TRBJ2-3; D: TRBD2; size: -; V: TRBV7-4
DNA: TGCGCCAGCAGCCAAGGCGCAGGGAGGTCACTGAGCGGGAGATACAATGAGCAGTTCTTC; CDR3: CASSQGAGRSLSGRYNEQFF; J: TRBJ2-1; D: TRBD2; size: few; V: TRBV4-3
DNA: TGTGCCAGCAGCCAGGGGGGTTACGGGGGCGATGAGCAGTACTTC; CDR3: CASSQGGYGGDEQYF; J: TRBJ2-7; D: -; size: few; V: TRBV7-9
DNA: TGTGCCAGCAGTTCCAGGGAGTCGGTGAACACTGAAGCTTTCTTT; CDR3: CASSSRESVNTEAFF; J: TRBJ1-1; D: -; size: -; V: TRBV2
DNA: TGTGCCAGCTCACCCGGACAGGGGGGCTACACCTTC; CDR3: CASSPGQGGYTF; J: TRBJ1-2; D: TRBD1; size: many; V: TRBV18
DNA: TGTGCCAGCAGTTTAGATTCTACAGCGAACACTGAAGCTTTCTTT; CDR3: CASSLDSTANTEAFF; J: TRBJ1-1; D: -; size: -; V: TRBV12-3/TRBV12-4